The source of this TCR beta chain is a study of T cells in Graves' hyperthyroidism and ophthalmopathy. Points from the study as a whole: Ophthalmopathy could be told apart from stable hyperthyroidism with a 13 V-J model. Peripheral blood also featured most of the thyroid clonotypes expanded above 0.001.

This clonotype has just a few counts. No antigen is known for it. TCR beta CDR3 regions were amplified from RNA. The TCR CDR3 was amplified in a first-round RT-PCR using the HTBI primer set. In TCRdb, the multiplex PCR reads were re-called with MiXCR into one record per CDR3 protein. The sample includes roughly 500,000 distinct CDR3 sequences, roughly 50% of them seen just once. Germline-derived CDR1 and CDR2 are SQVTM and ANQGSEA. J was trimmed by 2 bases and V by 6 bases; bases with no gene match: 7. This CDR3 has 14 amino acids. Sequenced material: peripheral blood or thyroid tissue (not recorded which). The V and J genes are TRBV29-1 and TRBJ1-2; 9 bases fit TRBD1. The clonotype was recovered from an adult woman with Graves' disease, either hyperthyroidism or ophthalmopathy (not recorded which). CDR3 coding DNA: TGCAGCGTGGGTGGTGGACAGGGGAACTATGGCTACACCTTC. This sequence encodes CSVGGGQGNYGYTF. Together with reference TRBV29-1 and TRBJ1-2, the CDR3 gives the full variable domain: SAVISQKPSRDICQRGTSLTIQCQVDSQVTMMFWYRQQPGQSLTLIATANQGSEATYESGFVIDKFPISRPNLTFSTLTVSNMSPEDSSIYLCSVGGGQGNYGYTFGSGTRLTVV.